A single sample gave rise to the 19 T cell receptor beta chains below, sequenced in a study of shared clonotypes between healthy human individuals (dated by TCRdb to 2019 to 2021). The library was made by the immunoSEQ multiplex PCR assay. TCRdb holds this immuneACCESS table with in-frame rearrangements only. Some clones are missing; in checked studies, unresolved V genes explain under half, and the rest has no known cause. Counted in this sample were 2.3 million or so clones; 85% to 95% of them appeared once. Around 0.4% of the sample lies in the top ten. Input material: naive CD4+ T cells from PBMCs. Reading the label with the study, this specimen's cell subset or site is: CD45RA+ positively selected. The receptors here all came from a man younger than 35 in good health. Some clones in this sample may be carry-over from other donors' samples.

This sequence joins TRBV5-6 and TRBJ1-2; D may be TRBD1 (5 bases). This CDR3 has 13 amino acids. Germline CDR1 reads SGHDT; CDR2 reads YYEEEE. Trimming took off 5 bases at V and 3 bases at J, with 11 bases between the two ends. CDR3 protein: CASSRRGDYGYTF. CDR3 in DNA: TGTGCCAGCAGTAGGAGGGGTGACTATGGCTACACCTTC.

The V and J genes are TRBV14 and TRBJ2-1, with 12 bases aligning to TRBD2. Germline values: CDR1 SGHDN, CDR2 FVKESK. The CDR3 covers 16 residues. The V segment lost 4 bases and the J segment 8 bases; nucleotides outside the gene matches: 9. This CDR3 reads CASSRVTSGRFHEQFF. The DNA of the CDR3 is TGTGCCAGCAGCCGTGTAACTAGCGGGAGGTTCCATGAGCAGTTCTTC.

The chain combines TRBV1 with TRBJ2-7; the table names TRBD2, a call not compared with the DNA. TRBV1 is termed a pseudogene. The CDR3 totals 15 residues. This CDR3 is CTSSPSSGSGGEQYF. Written as DNA, the CDR3 is TGCACCAGCAGCCCGTCTAGCGGGAGTGGAGGCGAGCAGTACTTC.

This clone occurred once. V is TRBV9 and J is TRBJ1-4; D remains unclear. The V gene lost 4 bases and the J gene lost 1 base, with 17 bases spanning the gap. The CDR3 spans 17 residues. Looked up from germline, CDR1 is SGDLS and CDR2 is YYNGEE. The CDR3 DNA sequence: TGTGCCAGCAGCCTACGGGCCCGGCCAGAAACTAATGAAAAACTGTTTTTT. Amino acids: CASSLRARPETNEKLFF. The full variable domain, in which reference TRBV9 and TRBJ1-4 provide the parts outside the CDR3, is DSGVTQTPKHLITATGQRVTLRCSPRSGDLSVYWYQQSLDQGLQFLIQYYNGEERAKGNILERFSAQQFPDLHSELNLSSLELGDSALYFCASSLRARPETNEKLFFGSGTQLSVL.

V is TRBV19 and J is TRBJ2-4; 7 positions match TRBD1. The ends lost 1 base at V and 1 base at J; junction bases unmatched: 13. This CDR3 is 19 amino acids long. CDR1 and CDR2 (germline): LNHDA, SQIVND (reference sequence). This CDR3 reads CASSIGRQGVAEAKNIQYF. Written as DNA, the CDR3 is TGTGCCAGTAGTATAGGCAGGCAGGGGGTAGCCGAGGCCAAAAACATTCAGTACTTC.

This clone came up a few times. V gene TRBV7-2 combines with J gene TRBJ2-1; possible D gene TRBD2, 6 bases. From germline, CDR1 is SGHTA and CDR2 FQGNSA. The CDR3 covers 13 residues. V lost 5 bases and J 10 bases, leaving 15 bases between the germline ends. CDR3 nucleotides: TGTGCCAGCAGCCCGACCCCGGGAGCCGAGCAGTTCTTC. Its translation is CASSPTPGAEQFF.

The rearrangement links TRBV7-3 to TRBJ2-3; 13 nucleotides agree with TRBD2. The ends lost 5 bases at V and 2 bases at J; junction bases unmatched: 19. Germline V gene sequence: CDR1 SGHTA, CDR2 FQGTGA. The CDR3 consists of 21 residues. This chain's CDR3 is CASSHKSPGTSGTKITDTQYF. CDR3 sequence (DNA): TGTGCCAGCAGCCATAAATCACCCGGGACTAGCGGGACAAAAATCACAGATACGCAGTATTTT.

This clone was detected once. The V and J genes are TRBV28 and TRBJ1-5, with a possible D match to TRBD1 (5 bases). Germline CDR1 is MDHEN and CDR2 is SYDVKM. The CDR3 sequence is 17 residues long. V shed 6 bases and J shed 0 bases, with 18 bases lying between them. CDR3 amino acids: CASSDSRGVISNQPQHF. The CDR3 DNA is TGTGCCAGCAGCGACTCCCGGGGGGTTATTAGCAATCAGCCCCAGCATTTT.

In the case of this clone: The same CDR3 is also encoded by other DNA sequences in this sample. V is TRBV27 and J is TRBJ1-2; D ambiguous. Germline V gene data show CDR1 as MNHEY and CDR2 as SMNVEV (reference sequence). CDR3 length: 12 amino acids. The germline V and J ends were trimmed by 0 bases and 8 bases, with 7 bases remaining between them. CDR3 sequence (DNA): TGTGCCAGCAGTTTATCAGGATCCGGCTACACCTTC. Translation gives CASSLSGSGYTF.

The genes are TRBV10-1 and TRBJ1-2; 10 bases map to TRBD1. The germline V gene has CDR1 WNHNN and CDR2 SYGVQD (reference sequence). The CDR3 is made up of 16 amino acids. V dropped 5 bases and J dropped 3; count of bases not matched to a gene: 9. The CDR3 DNA reads as TGCGCCAGCAGTAGTCCTAGACAGGGGGCTGACTATGGCTACACCTTC. Its protein product is CASSSPRQGADYGYTF.

The CDR3 coding sequence is TGCGCCAGCAGCCCCGGAGATTTGAACACTGAAGCTTTCTTT. Amino acid sequence: CASSPGDLNTEAFF. The chain combines TRBV5-1 with TRBJ1-1; D is unclear. Germline V gene data show CDR1 as SGHRS and CDR2 as YFSETQ. The CDR3 has 14 residues. The ends were cut back, 4 bases at V and 0 bases at J, with 10 bases in the middle. The full variable domain, completed using reference TRBV5-1 and TRBJ1-1, is KAGVTQTPRYLIKTRGQQVTLSCSPISGHRSVSWYQQTPGQGLQFLFEYFSETQRNKGNFPGRFSGRQFSNSRSEMNVSTLELGDSALYLCASSPGDLNTEAFFGQGTRLTVV.

The CDR3: CSVSRDPWSEQFF. CDR3 sequence (DNA): TGCAGCGTCTCACGGGACCCATGGAGTGAGCAGTTCTTC. The chain has TRBV29-1 and TRBJ2-1; D may correspond to TRBD1 or TRBD2 (5 bases each). The CDR3 has 13 amino acids. Germline lookup yields CDR1 SQVTM and CDR2 ANQGSEA. V lost 6 bases, J lost 9 bases, and 18 bases lay in between.

The CDR3, as DNA: TGTGCCAGCAGCTTACCCCGGAGAAGCGACCCCATGAACACTGAAGCTTTCTTT. Its protein product is CASSLPRRSDPMNTEAFF. The gene calls are TRBV11-2 and TRBJ1-1, with no clear D. From germline, CDR1 is SGHAT and CDR2 FQNNGV. Trimming left V 2 bases short and J 0 bases short, with 19 bases between. This CDR3 has 18 residues.

About this clone itself: Additional DNA sequences in this sample encode the identical CDR3. The chain joins TRBV9 to TRBJ1-1; D is possibly TRBD1 (6 bases). Deletions cut 4 bases from V and 2 bases from J, with 9 bases between. This CDR3 is 13 amino acids long. Germline V gene sequence: CDR1 SGDLS, CDR2 YYNGEE. The CDR3 sequence is CASSRQENTEAFF. CDR3 in DNA: TGTGCCAGCAGCCGACAGGAAAACACTGAAGCTTTCTTT.

The chain combines TRBV7-9 with TRBJ1-5; D is possibly TRBD1 (5 bases). Between the trimmed V and J ends, which lost 1 base and 5 bases, there was a span of 9 bases. Germline V gene data show CDR1 as SEHNR and CDR2 as FQNEAQ (reference sequence). CDR3 length: 14 residues. The CDR3 region has the DNA TGTGCCAGCAGCTTAGAGGCAGGGCATCAGCCCCAGCATTTT. As protein: CASSLEAGHQPQHF.

Remarks on this clone: Additional DNA sequences in this sample encode the identical CDR3. This chain uses TRBV18 with TRBJ2-7; no clear D gene. Between the trimmed V and J ends, which lost 2 bases and 1 base, there was a span of 3 bases. Germline assignment: CDR1 KGHSH and CDR2 LQKENI. The CDR3 extends over 12 amino acids. The CDR3 DNA follows: TGTGCCAGCTCACCAGGGTCCTACGAGCAGTACTTC. Encoded protein: CASSPGSYEQYF.

J is TRBJ2-1 and V is TRBV4-2; TRBD2 agrees at 10 bases. V dropped 5 bases and J dropped 7; count of bases not matched to a gene: 2. This CDR3 has 13 amino acids. Germline values: CDR1 LGHNA, CDR2 YNFKEQ. The CDR3 DNA reads TGTGCCAGCAGCAATAGCGGGAGGAATGAGCAGTTCTTC. It is translated as CASSNSGRNEQFF.

The chain has TRBV7-2 and TRBJ2-3; D gene unclear. Germline values: CDR1 SGHTA, CDR2 FQGNSA. The CDR3 totals 14 residues. Trimming stripped 1 base from V and 14 bases from J, with 19 bases between. The CDR3 is CASSLGAGYEVGYF. CDR3 sequence (DNA): TGTGCCAGCAGCTTAGGCGCCGGATACGAAGTGGGGTATTTT.

This chain connects TRBV6-5 to TRBJ1-4; perhaps TRBD1 as D (6 bases). The germline V and J ends were trimmed by 6 bases and 8 bases, with 16 bases remaining between them. The CDR3 loop spans 14 amino acids. CDR1 is MNHEY, CDR2 SVGAGI, per germline. DNA for the CDR3: TGTGCCAGCAGGCGGCCCTCTAGGGGGGAAAAACTGTTTTTT. It codes for CASRRPSRGEKLFF.